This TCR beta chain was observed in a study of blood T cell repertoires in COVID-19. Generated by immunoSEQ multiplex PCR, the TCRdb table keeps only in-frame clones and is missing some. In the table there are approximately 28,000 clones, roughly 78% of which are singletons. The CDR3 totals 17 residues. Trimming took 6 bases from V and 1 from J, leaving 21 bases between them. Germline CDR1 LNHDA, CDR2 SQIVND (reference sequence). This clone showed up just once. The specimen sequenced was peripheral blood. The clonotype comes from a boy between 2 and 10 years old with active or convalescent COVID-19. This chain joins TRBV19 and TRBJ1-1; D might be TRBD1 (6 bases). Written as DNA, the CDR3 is TGTGCCAGTAGCCTTACCAAACAGGGAATCGGGAACACTGAAGCTTTCTTT. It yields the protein CASSLTKQGIGNTEAFF.